This T cell receptor (beta chain) is from a study of blood T cell repertoires in COVID-19. Study-wide background: Collection of acute and convalescent COVID-19 samples took place in the United States, Italy and Spain. PBMCs, B-cell-depleted T cells, or T cells provided the cDNA or gDNA that made up the material.

Looked up from germline, CDR1 is MNHEY and CDR2 is SVGAGI. The V gene end was trimmed by 6 bases and the J gene end by 7 bases; junction bases not matched to a gene: 11. This CDR3 contains 15 residues. Original handling: Quantification of nucleated cells was approximated via reference gene primer amplification. Here immunoSEQ multiplex PCR was the method, and the copy in TCRdb shows in-frame clones only, minus some. The V and J calls and clone size come from that table; D and trimming were worked out from the DNA. Of over 400,000 clones listed, 80% to 90% are singletons. Among Cohort 3 donors, those recovered had two negative PCRs, clearance, or symptom resolution.

V gene TRBV6-5 combines with J gene TRBJ1-5; TRBD1 agrees at 8 bases. This clonotype originated in an older woman who had recovered from COVID-19. Sequencing input: PBMCs or T cells enriched from blood (not recorded which). This chain's CDR3 is CASSPGQGRLQPQHF. CDR3 nucleotides: TGTGCCAGCAGCCCCGGACAGGGACGGTTGCAGCCCCAGCATTTT.